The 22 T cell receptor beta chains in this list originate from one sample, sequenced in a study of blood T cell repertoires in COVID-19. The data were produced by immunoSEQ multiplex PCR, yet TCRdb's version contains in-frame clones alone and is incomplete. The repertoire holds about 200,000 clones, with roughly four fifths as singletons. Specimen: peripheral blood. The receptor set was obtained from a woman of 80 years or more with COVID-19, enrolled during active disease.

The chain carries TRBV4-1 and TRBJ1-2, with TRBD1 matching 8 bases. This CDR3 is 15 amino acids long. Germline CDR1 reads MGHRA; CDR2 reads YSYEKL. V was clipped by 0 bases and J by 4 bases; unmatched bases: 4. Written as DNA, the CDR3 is TGCGCCAGCAGCCAAGATCCAGGGGGCCGCTATGGCTACACCTTC. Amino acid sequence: CASSQDPGGRYGYTF.

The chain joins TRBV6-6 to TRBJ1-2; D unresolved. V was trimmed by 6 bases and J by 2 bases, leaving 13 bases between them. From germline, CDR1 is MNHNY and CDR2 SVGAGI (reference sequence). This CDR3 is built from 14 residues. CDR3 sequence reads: CASSQSGLNYGYTF. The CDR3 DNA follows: TGTGCCAGCAGCCAATCCGGACTGAACTATGGCTACACCTTC.

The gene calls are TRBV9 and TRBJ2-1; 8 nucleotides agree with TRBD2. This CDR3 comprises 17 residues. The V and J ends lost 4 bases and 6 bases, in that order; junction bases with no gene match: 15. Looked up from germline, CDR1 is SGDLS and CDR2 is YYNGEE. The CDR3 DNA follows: TGTGCCAGCAGCCACCCCCGGGCGGGGGGCACCCTCAATGAGCAGTTCTTC. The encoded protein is CASSHPRAGGTLNEQFF.

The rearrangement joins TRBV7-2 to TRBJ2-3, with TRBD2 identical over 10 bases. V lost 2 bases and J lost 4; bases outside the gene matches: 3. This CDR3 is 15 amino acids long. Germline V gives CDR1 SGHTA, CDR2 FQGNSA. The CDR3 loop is CASSLSGRAADTQYF. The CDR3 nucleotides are TGTGCCAGCAGCTTAAGCGGGAGGGCAGCAGATACGCAGTATTTT.

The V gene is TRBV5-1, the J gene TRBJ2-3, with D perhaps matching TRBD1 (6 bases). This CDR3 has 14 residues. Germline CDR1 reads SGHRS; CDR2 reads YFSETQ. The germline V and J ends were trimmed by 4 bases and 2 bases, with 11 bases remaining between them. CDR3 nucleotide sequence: TGCGCCAGCAGCCCTGGACAGATCACAGATACGCAGTATTTT. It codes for CASSPGQITDTQYF.

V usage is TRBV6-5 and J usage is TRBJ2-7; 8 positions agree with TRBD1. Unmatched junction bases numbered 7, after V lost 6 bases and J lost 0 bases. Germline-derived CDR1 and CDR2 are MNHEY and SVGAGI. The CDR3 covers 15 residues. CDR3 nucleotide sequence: TGTGCCAGCAGCCCACAGGGGGTCCGCTCCTACGAGCAGTACTTC. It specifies CASSPQGVRSYEQYF.

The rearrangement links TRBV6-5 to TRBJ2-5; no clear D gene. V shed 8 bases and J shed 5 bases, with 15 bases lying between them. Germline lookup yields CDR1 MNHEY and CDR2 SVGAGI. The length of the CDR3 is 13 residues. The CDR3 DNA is TGTGCCAGCGGCTCTTACTCAGCGGAGACCCAGTACTTC. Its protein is CASGSYSAETQYF.

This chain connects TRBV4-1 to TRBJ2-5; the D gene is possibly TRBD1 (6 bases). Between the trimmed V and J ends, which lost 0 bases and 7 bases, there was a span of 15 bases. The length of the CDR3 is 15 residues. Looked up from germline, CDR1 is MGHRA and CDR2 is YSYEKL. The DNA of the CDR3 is TGCGCCAGCAGCCAAGATCAGACAGGCTCAAGGACCCAGTACTTC. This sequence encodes CASSQDQTGSRTQYF.

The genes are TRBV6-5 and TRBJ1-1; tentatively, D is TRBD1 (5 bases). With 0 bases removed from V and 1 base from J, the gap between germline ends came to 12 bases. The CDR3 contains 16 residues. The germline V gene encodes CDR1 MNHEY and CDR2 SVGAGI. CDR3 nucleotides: TGTGCCAGCAGTTACTCAGGGGCCACTTCGAACACTGAAGCTTTCTTT. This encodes CASSYSGATSNTEAFF.

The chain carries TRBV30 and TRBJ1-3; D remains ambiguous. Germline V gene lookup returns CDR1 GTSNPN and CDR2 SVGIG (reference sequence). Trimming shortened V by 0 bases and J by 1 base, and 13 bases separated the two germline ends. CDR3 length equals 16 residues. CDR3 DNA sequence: TGTGCCTGGAGTGTAAACTTAGGAGGGTCTGGAAACACCATATATTTT. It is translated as CAWSVNLGGSGNTIYF.

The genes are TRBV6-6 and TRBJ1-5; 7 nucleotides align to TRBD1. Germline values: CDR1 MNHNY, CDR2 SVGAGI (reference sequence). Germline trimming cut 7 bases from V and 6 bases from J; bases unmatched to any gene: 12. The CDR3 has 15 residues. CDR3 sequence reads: CASTYDGAGGQPQHF. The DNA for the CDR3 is TGTGCCAGCACCTATGACGGGGCAGGGGGTCAGCCCCAGCATTTT.

The CDR3 spells CASSYLAGSYNEQFF. CDR3 nucleotides: TGTGCCAGCAGTTACCTAGCGGGCTCCTACAATGAGCAGTTCTTC. This chain links TRBV6-2 or TRBV6-3 with TRBJ2-1, with 8 bases fitting TRBD2. Germline V gene sequence: CDR1 MNHEY, CDR2 SVGEGT. Trimming removed 2 bases from V and 0 bases from J; junction bases left unmatched: 0. This CDR3 is 15 amino acids long.

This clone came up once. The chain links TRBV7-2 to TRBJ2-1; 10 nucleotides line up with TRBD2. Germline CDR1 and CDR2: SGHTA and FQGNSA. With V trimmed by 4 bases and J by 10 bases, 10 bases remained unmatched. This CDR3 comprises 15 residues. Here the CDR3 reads CASSSKAGGRTEQFF. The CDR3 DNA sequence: TGTGCCAGCAGCTCCAAAGCGGGGGGGCGTACCGAGCAGTTCTTC.

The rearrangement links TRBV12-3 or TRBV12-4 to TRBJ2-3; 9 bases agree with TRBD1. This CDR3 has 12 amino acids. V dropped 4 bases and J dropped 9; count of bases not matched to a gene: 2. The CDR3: CASSYGQGTQYF. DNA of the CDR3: TGTGCCAGCAGTTATGGACAGGGGACGCAGTATTTT.

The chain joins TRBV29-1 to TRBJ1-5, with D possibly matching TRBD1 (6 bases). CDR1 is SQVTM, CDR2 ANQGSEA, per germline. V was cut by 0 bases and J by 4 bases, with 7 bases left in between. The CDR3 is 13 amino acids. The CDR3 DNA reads TGCAGCGTTGAAGAGGGGGCGAATCAGCCCCAGCATTTT. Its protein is CSVEEGANQPQHF.

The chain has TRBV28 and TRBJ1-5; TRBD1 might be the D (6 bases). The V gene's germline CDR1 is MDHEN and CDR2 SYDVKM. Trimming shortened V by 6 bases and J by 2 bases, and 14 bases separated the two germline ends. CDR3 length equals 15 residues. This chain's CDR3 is CASRTGKRGNQPQHF. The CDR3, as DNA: TGTGCCAGCAGGACAGGAAAGAGAGGCAATCAGCCCCAGCATTTT.

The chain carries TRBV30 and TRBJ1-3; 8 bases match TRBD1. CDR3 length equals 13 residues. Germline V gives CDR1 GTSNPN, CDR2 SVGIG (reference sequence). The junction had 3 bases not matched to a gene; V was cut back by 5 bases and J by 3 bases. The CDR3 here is CAWDRGGGNTIYF. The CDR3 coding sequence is TGTGCCTGGGACAGGGGAGGTGGAAACACCATATATTTT.

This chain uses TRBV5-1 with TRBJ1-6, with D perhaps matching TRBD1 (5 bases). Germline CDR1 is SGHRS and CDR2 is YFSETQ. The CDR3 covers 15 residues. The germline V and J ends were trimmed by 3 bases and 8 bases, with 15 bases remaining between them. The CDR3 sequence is CASSSQGGRDSPLHF. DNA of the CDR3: TGCGCCAGCAGCTCTCAGGGAGGGCGCGATTCACCCCTCCACTTT.

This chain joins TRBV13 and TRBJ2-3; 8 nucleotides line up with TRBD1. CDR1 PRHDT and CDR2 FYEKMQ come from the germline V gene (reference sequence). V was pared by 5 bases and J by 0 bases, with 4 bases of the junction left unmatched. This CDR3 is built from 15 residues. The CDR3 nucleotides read TGTGCCAGCAGCCCCCGGGACAGGAGCACAGATACGCAGTATTTT. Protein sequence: CASSPRDRSTDTQYF.

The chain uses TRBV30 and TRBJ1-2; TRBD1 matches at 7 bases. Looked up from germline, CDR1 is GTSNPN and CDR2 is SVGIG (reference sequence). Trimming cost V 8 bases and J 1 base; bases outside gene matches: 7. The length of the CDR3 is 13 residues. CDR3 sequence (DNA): TGTGCCGGATCAGGGGGATTTAACTATGGCTACACCTTC. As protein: CAGSGGFNYGYTF.

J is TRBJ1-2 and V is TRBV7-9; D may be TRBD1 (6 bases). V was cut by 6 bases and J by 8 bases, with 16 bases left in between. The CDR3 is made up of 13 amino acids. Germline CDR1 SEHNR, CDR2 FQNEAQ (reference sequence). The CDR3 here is CASRSTGQGGYTF. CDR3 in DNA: TGTGCCAGCAGGTCGACAGGCCAGGGAGGCTACACCTTC.

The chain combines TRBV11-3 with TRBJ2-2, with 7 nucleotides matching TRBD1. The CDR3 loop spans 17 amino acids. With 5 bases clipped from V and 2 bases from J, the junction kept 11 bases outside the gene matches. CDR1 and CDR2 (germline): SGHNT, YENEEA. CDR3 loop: CASSTSSGTDNTGELFF. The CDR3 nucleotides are TGTGCCAGCAGCACCTCGTCCGGGACAGACAACACCGGGGAGCTGTTTTTT.